This TCR beta chain was identified in a study of shared clonotypes between healthy human individuals. Measured with immunoSEQ multiplex PCR; TCRdb has only the in-frame clones, and not every one. Of roughly 2,300,000 clones in the sample, about 90% were seen once. This clonotype originated in a man aged 18-30 years in good health. Some clones in this sample may be carry-over from other donors' samples. The sample comprised naive CD4+ T cells from PBMCs. Subset defined: CD45RA+ positively selected.

The CDR3 DNA reads TGCAGTGCGGATTTGACAGGGGTCCCCTTCTTT. Translated: CSADLTGVPFF. This chain joins TRBV20-1 and TRBJ1-1; TRBD1 agrees at 8 bases. Germline-derived CDR1 and CDR2 are DFQATT and SNEGSKA (reference sequence). Trimming took 6 bases from V and 14 from J; bases not matched to a gene: 11. CDR3 size: 11 residues.